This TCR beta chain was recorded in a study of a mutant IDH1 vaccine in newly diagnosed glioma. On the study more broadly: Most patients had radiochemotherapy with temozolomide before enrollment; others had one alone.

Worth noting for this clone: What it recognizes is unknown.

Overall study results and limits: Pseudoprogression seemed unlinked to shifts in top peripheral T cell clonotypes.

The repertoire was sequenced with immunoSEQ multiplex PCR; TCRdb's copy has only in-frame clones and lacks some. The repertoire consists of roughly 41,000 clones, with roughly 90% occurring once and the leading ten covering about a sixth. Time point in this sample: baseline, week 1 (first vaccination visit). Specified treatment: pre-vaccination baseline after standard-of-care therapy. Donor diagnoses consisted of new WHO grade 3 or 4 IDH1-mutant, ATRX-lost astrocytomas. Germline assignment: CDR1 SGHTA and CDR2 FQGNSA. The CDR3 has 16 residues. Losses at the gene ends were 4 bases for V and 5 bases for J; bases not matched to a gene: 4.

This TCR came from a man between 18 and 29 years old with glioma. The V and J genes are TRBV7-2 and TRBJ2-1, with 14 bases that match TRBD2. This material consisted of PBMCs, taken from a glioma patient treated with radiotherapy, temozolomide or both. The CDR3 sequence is CASSSRTSGGNNEQFF. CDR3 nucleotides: TGTGCCAGCAGCTCCAGGACTAGCGGGGGGAACAATGAGCAGTTCTTC.